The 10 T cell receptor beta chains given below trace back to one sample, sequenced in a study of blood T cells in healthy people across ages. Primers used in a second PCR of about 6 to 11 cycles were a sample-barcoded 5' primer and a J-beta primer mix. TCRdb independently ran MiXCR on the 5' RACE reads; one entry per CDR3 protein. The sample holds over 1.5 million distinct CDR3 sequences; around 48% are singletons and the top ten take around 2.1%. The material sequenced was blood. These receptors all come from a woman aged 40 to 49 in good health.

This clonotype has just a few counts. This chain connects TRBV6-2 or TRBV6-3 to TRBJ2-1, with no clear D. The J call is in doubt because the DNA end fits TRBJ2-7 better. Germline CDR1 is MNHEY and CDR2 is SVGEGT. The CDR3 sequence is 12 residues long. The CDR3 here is CASSYSSREQYF. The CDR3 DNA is TGTGCCAGCAGTTACTCTTCCCGGGAGCAGTACTTC.

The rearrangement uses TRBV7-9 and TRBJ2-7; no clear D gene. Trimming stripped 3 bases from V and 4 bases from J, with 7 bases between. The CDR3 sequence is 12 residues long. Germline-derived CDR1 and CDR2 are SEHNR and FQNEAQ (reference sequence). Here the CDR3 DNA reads TGTGCCAGCAGCTTTCATGGATACGAGCAGTACTTC. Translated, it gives CASSFHGYEQYF.

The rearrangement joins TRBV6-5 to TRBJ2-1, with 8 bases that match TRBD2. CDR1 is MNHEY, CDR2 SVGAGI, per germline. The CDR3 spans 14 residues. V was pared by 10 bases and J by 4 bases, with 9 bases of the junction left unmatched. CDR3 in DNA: TGTGCCACCTCGGCAGCGGGGGATTACAATGAGCAGTTCTTC. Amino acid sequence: CATSAAGDYNEQFF.

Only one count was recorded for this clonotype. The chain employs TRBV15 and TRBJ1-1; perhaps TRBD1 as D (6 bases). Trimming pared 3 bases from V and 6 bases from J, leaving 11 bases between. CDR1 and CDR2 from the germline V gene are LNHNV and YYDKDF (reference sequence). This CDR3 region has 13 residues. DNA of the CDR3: TGTGCCACCAGCAGGCAGGGGATTGCTGAAGCTTTCTTT. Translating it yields CATSRQGIAEAFF.

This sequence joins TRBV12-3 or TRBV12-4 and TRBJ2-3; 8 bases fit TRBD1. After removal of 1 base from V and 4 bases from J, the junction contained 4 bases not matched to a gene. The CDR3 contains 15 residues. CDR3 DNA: TGTGCCAGCAGTTTAGGGACAGGGACCGCAGATACGCAGTATTTT. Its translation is CASSLGTGTADTQYF.

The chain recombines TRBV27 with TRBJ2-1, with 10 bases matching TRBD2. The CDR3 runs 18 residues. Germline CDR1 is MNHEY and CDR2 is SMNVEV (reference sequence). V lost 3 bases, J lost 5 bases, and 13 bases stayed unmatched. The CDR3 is CASSLSPSGGIVNNEQFF. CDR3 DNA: TGTGCCAGCAGTTTGTCCCCTAGCGGGGGTATAGTAAACAATGAGCAGTTCTTC.

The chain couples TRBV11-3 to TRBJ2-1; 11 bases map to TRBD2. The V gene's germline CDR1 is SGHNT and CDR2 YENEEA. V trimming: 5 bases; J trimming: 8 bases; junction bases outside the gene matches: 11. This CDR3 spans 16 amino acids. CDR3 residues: CASSVLAGGIADEQFF. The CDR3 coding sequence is TGTGCCAGCAGCGTCTTAGCGGGGGGGATCGCCGATGAGCAGTTCTTC.

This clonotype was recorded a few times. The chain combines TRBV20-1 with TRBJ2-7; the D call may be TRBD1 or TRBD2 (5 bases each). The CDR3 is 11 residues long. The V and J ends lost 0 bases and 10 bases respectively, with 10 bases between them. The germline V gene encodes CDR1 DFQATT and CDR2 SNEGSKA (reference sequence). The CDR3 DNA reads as TGCAGTGCTAGAGAGGGACCTACCCAGTACTTC. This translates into CSAREGPTQYF.

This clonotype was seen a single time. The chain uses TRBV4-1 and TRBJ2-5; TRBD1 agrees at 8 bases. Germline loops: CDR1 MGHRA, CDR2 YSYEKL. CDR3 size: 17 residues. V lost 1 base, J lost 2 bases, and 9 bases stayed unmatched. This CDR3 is CASSQGFLTGAQETQYF. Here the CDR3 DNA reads TGCGCCAGCAGCCAAGGTTTCTTGACAGGGGCGCAAGAGACCCAGTACTTC.

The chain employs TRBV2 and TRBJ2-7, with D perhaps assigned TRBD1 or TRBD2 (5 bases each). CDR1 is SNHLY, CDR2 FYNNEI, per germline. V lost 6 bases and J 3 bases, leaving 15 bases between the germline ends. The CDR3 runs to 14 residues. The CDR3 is CASRAGTSYYEQYF. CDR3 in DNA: TGTGCCAGCAGGGCCGGGACCAGCTACTACGAGCAGTACTTC. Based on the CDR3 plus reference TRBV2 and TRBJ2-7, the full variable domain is EPEVTQTPSHQVTQMGQEVILRCVPISNHLYFYWYRQILGQKVEFLVSFYNNEISEKSEIFDDQFSVERPDGSNFTLKIRSTKLEDSAMYFCASRAGTSYYEQYFGPGTRLTVT.